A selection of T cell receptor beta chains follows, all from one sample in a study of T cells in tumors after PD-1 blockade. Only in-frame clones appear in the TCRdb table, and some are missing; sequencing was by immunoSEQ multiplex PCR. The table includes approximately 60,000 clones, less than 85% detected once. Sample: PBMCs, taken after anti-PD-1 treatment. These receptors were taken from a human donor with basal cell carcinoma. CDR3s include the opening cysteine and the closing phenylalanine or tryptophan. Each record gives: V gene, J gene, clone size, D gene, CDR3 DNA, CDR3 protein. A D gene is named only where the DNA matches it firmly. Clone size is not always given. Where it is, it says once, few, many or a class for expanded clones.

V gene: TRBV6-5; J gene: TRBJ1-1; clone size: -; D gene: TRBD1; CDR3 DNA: TGTGCCAGCAGACTAGACAGGGGCACTGAAGCTTTCTTT; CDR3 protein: CASRLDRGTEAFF
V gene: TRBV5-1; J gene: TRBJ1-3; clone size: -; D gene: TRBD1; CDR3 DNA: TGCGCCAGCAGCCCGGAACCGGGACAGGGGGCAAGTGGAAACACCATATATTTT; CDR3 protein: CASSPEPGQGASGNTIYF
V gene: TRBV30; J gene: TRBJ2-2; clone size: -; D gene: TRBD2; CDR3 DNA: TGTGCCTGGAGTGTACTGGCGGGGGGTCCCGGGGAGCTGTTTTTT; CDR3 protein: CAWSVLAGGPGELFF
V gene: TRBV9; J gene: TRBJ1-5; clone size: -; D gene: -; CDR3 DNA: TGTGCCAGCAGCCCTTGGAGCGGGGGCGGTCAGCCCCAGCATTTT; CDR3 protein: CASSPWSGGGQPQHF
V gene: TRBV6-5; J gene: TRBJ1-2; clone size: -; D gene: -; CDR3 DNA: TGTGCCAGCAGGTCACAGGTTAACTATGGCTACACCTTC; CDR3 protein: CASRSQVNYGYTF
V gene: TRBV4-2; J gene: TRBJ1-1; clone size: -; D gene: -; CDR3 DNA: TGTGCCAGCAGCCAAGATCGGGGGCTTAACACTGAAGCTTTCTTT; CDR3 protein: CASSQDRGLNTEAFF
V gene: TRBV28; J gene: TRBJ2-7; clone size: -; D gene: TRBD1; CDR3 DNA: TGTGCCAGCAGTTTATTAACAGGGGGAGACTACGAGCAGTACTTC; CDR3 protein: CASSLLTGGDYEQYF
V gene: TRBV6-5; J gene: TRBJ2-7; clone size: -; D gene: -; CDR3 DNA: TGTGCCAGCAGTTCCTTATGGGACGGCTCCTACGAGCAGTGCTTC; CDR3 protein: CASSSLWDGSYEQCF
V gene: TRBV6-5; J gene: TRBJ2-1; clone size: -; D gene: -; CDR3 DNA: TGTGCCAGCAGTTGGTCAAGGGTGGACAATGAGCAGTTCTTC; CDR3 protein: CASSWSRVDNEQFF
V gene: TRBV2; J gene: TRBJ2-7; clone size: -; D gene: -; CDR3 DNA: TGTGCCAGCAGAGGCGGGTCCTACGAGCAGTACTTC; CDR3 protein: CASRGGSYEQYF
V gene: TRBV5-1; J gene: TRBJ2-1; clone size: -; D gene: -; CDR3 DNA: TGCGCCAGCAGCTTGGATAGGAGGGGTGGTGAGCAGTTCTTC; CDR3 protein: CASSLDRRGGEQFF
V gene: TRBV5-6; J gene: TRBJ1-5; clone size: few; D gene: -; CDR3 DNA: TGTGCCAGCAGCTTGCGGGAAGTTGGCAATCAGCCCCAGCATTTT; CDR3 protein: CASSLREVGNQPQHF
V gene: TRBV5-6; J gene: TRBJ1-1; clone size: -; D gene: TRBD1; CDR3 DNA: TGTGCCAGCAGCTCTGGGACAGATGAAGCTTTCTTT; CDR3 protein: CASSSGTDEAFF
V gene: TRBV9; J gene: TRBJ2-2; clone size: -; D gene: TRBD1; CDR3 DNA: TGTGCCAGCAGCGCAGGGGGCGGTAACACCGGGGAGCTGTTTTTT; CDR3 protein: CASSAGGGNTGELFF
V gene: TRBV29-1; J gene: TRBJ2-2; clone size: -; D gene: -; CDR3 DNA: TGCAGCGTTCGGGGGACAGTGGACACCGGGGAGCTGTTTTTT; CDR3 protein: CSVRGTVDTGELFF
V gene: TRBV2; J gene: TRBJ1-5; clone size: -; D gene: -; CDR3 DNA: TGTGCCAGCAGTGGCGACAGGCTCTTCAATCAGCCCCAGCATTTT; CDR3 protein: CASSGDRLFNQPQHF
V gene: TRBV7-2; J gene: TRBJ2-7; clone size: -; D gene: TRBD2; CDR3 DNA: TGTGCCAGCAGCTTAATAGCGGGGGATACCCAAGCGTACGAGCAGTACTTC; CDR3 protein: CASSLIAGDTQAYEQYF
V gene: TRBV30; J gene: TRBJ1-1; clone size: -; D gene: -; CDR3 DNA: TGTGCCTGGAGTGTAGGGACGGTGAACACTGAAGCTTTCTTT; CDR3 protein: CAWSVGTVNTEAFF
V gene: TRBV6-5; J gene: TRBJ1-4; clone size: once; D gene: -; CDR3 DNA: TGTGCCAGCAGTTATTCGGCACCTAATGAAAAACTGTTTTTT; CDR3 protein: CASSYSAPNEKLFF
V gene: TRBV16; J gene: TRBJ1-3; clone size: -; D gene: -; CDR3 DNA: TGTGCCAGCAGCCAATCGACACCGGGAAACACCATATATTTT; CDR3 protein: CASSQSTPGNTIYF
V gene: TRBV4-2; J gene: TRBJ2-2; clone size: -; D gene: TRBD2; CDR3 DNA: TGTGCCAGCAGCCCACTAGCGGGGTCGAACACCGGGGAGCTGTTTTTT; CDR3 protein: CASSPLAGSNTGELFF
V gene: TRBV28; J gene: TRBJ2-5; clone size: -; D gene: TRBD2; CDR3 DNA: TGTGCCAGCATCAGCGGGGGGGCAGAGACCCAGTACTTC; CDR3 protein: CASISGGAETQYF
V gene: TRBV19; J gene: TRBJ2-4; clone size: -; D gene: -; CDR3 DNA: TGTGCCAGTAGTATAGATCTGGGGGGACAACTAGCCAAAAACATTCAGTACTTC; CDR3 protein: CASSIDLGGQLAKNIQYF
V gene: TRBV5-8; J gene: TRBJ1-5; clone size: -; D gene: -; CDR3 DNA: TGTGCCAGCAGGGGGTACAATCAGCCCCAGCATTTT; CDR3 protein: CASRGYNQPQHF
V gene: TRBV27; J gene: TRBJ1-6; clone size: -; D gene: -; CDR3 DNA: TGTGCCAGCAGTTTTCTAACAGGGAATTCACCCCTCCACTTT; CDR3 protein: CASSFLTGNSPLHF
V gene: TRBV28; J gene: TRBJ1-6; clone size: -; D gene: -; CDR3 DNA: TGTGCCAGCAGTTTCATTTGGGCCTTAAAAAGCTCCTATAATTCACCCCTCCACTTT; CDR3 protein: CASSFIWALKSSYNSPLHF